This entry concerns a single T cell receptor beta chain. The data were produced by immunoSEQ multiplex PCR, yet TCRdb's version contains in-frame clones alone and is incomplete. The profile shows 72,000 or so clones, less than 85% of them singletons. The data derive from a study of T cell clones after liver transplantation. The junction had 8 bases not matched to a gene; V was cut back by 1 base and J by 5 bases. The CDR3 totals 17 residues. The germline V gene has CDR1 LGHNA and CDR2 YSLEER. Material: CD4+ T cells from blood, obtained at the 22-month timepoint. This sequence originates from a human patient who received a liver transplant. Some T cells may originate from the graft donor. The chain has TRBV4-3 and TRBJ2-3, with 11 positions matching TRBD2. CDR3 loop: CASSQVSGGASGDTQYF. For the CDR3, the DNA is TGCGCCAGCAGCCAAGTTAGCGGGGGGGCTTCAGGAGATACGCAGTATTTT.